This is a list of T cell receptor beta chains from one sample in a study of regulatory T cells in long-lasting Graves disease. From the multiplex PCR reads, TCRdb called clonotypes with MiXCR, one entry per CDR3 protein. The sample includes about 330,000 distinct CDR3 sequences, around 15% seen only once; the top ten take about 19%. The same sample was also studied in work on T cells in Graves' hyperthyroidism and ophthalmopathy.

The sample consisted of peripheral blood mononuclear cells (PBMCs), taken at new diagnosis, from a patient treated with antithyroid drugs. These receptors were taken from a woman aged 18-29 years with Graves disease. The CDR3 runs from the conserved cysteine through the conserved F or W. Fields, in order: D gene, V gene, J gene, clone size, CDR3 protein. A D gene is named only where the DNA matches it firmly. Some rows mark clone size as missing; the rest say once, few, many or name a class of expanded clone.

-	TRBV19	TRBJ1-2	-	CASTEGGRAGFGYTF
-	TRBV19	TRBJ1-1	few	CASSITSRGRMNTEAFF
-	TRBV20-1	TRBJ1-4	many	CSARSPTNEKLFF
TRBD1	TRBV11-2	TRBJ2-7	many	CASSLETGGVYEQYF
TRBD2	TRBV5-1	TRBJ2-2	few	CASSRRGGSGELFF
-	TRBV7-9	TRBJ2-7	-	CASSLSGTFYEQYF
TRBD1	TRBV12-3/TRBV12-4	TRBJ2-3	many	CASSLVVGTGTDTQYF
-	TRBV28	TRBJ2-7	many	CASSFLNLREQYF
-	TRBV11-2	TRBJ2-3	many	CASSLLRGRETDTQYF
-	TRBV5-1	TRBJ2-2	many	CASMVSNTGELFF
TRBD1	TRBV27	TRBJ2-1	-	CASSDPGQGHEQFF
-	TRBV20-1	TRBJ2-3	many	CSWFKDTQYF